This is a list of T cell receptor beta chains from one sample in a study of blood T cell repertoires in COVID-19. The assay was immunoSEQ multiplex PCR, and TCRdb's table has in-frame clones only and misses some. The table includes roughly 53,000 clones, 70% to 90% detected once. The sample was peripheral blood. These receptors originate from a human donor in a cohort sampled during active COVID-19. Each CDR3 is given with its conserved first and last residue. Fields, in order: V gene, J gene, D gene, clone size, CDR3 protein, CDR3 DNA. The D gene is left open where the match is weak. A row's size may be missing; if present it is once, few, many or a size class.

V gene: TRBV10-3; J gene: TRBJ2-3; D gene: TRBD2; clone size: -; CDR3 protein: CAISEGLAGVPGTDTQYF; CDR3 DNA: TGTGCCATCAGTGAGGGACTAGCGGGAGTCCCTGGCACAGATACGCAGTATTTT
V gene: TRBV18; J gene: TRBJ1-6; D gene: -; clone size: -; CDR3 protein: CASSLDNDNSPLHF; CDR3 DNA: TGTGCCAGCTCACTCGACAACGATAATTCACCCCTCCACTTT
V gene: TRBV9; J gene: TRBJ2-7; D gene: TRBD2; clone size: -; CDR3 protein: CASSVGLAGVSEQYF; CDR3 DNA: TGTGCCAGCAGCGTAGGACTAGCGGGAGTCTCCGAGCAGTACTTC
V gene: TRBV6-6; J gene: TRBJ1-1; D gene: TRBD1; clone size: -; CDR3 protein: CASMGQGNALNTEAFF; CDR3 DNA: TGTGCCAGCATGGGACAGGGGAACGCTTTGAACACTGAAGCTTTCTTT
V gene: TRBV19; J gene: TRBJ2-3; D gene: TRBD2; clone size: -; CDR3 protein: CASRNKAGRGDTQYF; CDR3 DNA: TGTGCCAGTAGGAACAAAGCGGGAAGGGGTGATACGCAGTATTTT
V gene: TRBV12-3/TRBV12-4; J gene: TRBJ1-1; D gene: -; clone size: -; CDR3 protein: CASRRLGNTEAFF; CDR3 DNA: TGTGCCAGCAGGCGGTTAGGGAACACTGAAGCTTTCTTT
V gene: TRBV5-6; J gene: TRBJ1-2; D gene: TRBD1; clone size: once; CDR3 protein: CASSRGTANYGYTF; CDR3 DNA: TGTGCCAGCAGCCGGGGGACAGCTAACTATGGCTACACCTTC
V gene: TRBV30; J gene: TRBJ2-7; D gene: TRBD2; clone size: -; CDR3 protein: CAWSSGLPYEQYF; CDR3 DNA: TGTGCCTGGAGTTCGGGACTACCCTACGAGCAGTACTTC
V gene: TRBV2; J gene: TRBJ1-1; D gene: -; clone size: -; CDR3 protein: CASSVASTEAFF; CDR3 DNA: TGTGCCAGCAGTGTGGCTAGCACTGAAGCTTTCTTT
V gene: TRBV18; J gene: TRBJ2-3; D gene: TRBD1; clone size: -; CDR3 protein: CASSLEPDRQGDSDTQYF; CDR3 DNA: TGTGCCAGCTCACTAGAACCTGACCGACAGGGAGATTCAGATACGCAGTATTTT
V gene: TRBV15; J gene: TRBJ1-2; D gene: TRBD1; clone size: -; CDR3 protein: CATPTGSQDGYTF; CDR3 DNA: TGTGCCACCCCGACAGGGAGTCAGGACGGCTACACCTTC
V gene: TRBV4-1; J gene: TRBJ1-2; D gene: -; clone size: -; CDR3 protein: CASSQTPTGYGYTF; CDR3 DNA: TGCGCCAGCAGCCAAACCCCGACAGGTTATGGCTACACCTTC
V gene: TRBV2; J gene: TRBJ1-2; D gene: -; clone size: once; CDR3 protein: CASRWADGSYGYTF; CDR3 DNA: TGTGCCAGCAGGTGGGCGGACGGGAGCTATGGCTACACCTTC
V gene: TRBV2; J gene: TRBJ1-5; D gene: TRBD1; clone size: -; CDR3 protein: CASSRDRPANQPQHF; CDR3 DNA: TGTGCCAGCAGTCGGGACAGGCCTGCTAATCAGCCCCAGCATTTT
V gene: TRBV18; J gene: TRBJ2-1; D gene: -; clone size: once; CDR3 protein: CASSADSNNEQFF; CDR3 DNA: TGTGCCAGCTCAGCCGACTCGAACAATGAGCAGTTCTTC
V gene: TRBV4-3; J gene: TRBJ1-1; D gene: TRBD1; clone size: -; CDR3 protein: CASSQGQGNTEAFF; CDR3 DNA: TGCGCCAGCAGCCAAGGACAGGGGAACACTGAAGCTTTCTTT
V gene: TRBV7-3; J gene: TRBJ2-5; D gene: TRBD1; clone size: once; CDR3 protein: CASSPTGTEETQYF; CDR3 DNA: TGTGCCAGCAGTCCTACCGGGACAGAAGAGACCCAGTACTTC
V gene: TRBV9; J gene: TRBJ2-1; D gene: TRBD2; clone size: -; CDR3 protein: CASSELAGGYNEQFF; CDR3 DNA: TGTGCCAGCAGCGAACTAGCGGGAGGATACAATGAGCAGTTCTTC
V gene: TRBV27; J gene: TRBJ1-2; D gene: -; clone size: -; CDR3 protein: CASSLSLASTNYGYTF; CDR3 DNA: TGTGCCAGCAGTTTAAGTCTTGCGTCGACAAACTATGGCTACACCTTC
V gene: TRBV6-2/TRBV6-3; J gene: TRBJ2-3; D gene: -; clone size: -; CDR3 protein: CASSNIGVGSTDTQYF; CDR3 DNA: TGTGCCAGCAGCAATATCGGGGTAGGCAGCACAGATACGCAGTATTTT
V gene: TRBV19; J gene: TRBJ2-1; D gene: -; clone size: -; CDR3 protein: CASSHRLASSYNEQFF; CDR3 DNA: TGTGCCAGTAGTCACCGACTGGCGAGCTCCTACAATGAGCAGTTCTTC
V gene: TRBV7-8; J gene: TRBJ2-4; D gene: -; clone size: -; CDR3 protein: CASSSGLAKNIQYF; CDR3 DNA: TGTGCCAGCAGCTCCGGTCTAGCCAAAAACATTCAGTACTTC